A single sample is the source of the 2 T cell receptor beta chains below, sequenced in a study of HIV-infected patients and healthy controls. TCRdb called the 5' RACE reads again in MiXCR, with one record for every CDR3 protein. The repertoire holds tens of thousands of distinct CDR3 sequences, with about a sixth as singletons. Input material: CD4+ T cells from blood. The receptors were sampled from a human donor in good health.

There are a few counts of this clonotype. The chain is built from TRBV7-2 and TRBJ1-5; the D gene is possibly TRBD1 (6 bases). The V gene's germline CDR1 is SGHTA and CDR2 FQGNSA. The CDR3 runs 15 residues. Deletions cut 5 bases from V and 4 bases from J, with 15 bases between. CDR3 residues: CASSPAGAGNQPQHF. DNA of the CDR3: TGTGCCAGCAGCCCAGCGGGGGCAGGAAATCAGCCCCAGCATTTT.

A few counts support this clonotype. CDR3 in DNA: TGTGCCAGCTCACCGGGGCACAGGAAAGAAGCTTTCTTT. It translates to CASSPGHRKEAFF. The chain combines TRBV18 with TRBJ1-1; tentatively, D is TRBD1 (5 bases). Trimming took 3 bases from V and 8 from J, leaving 13 bases between them. This CDR3 is 13 amino acids long. Looked up from germline, CDR1 is KGHSH and CDR2 is LQKENI.